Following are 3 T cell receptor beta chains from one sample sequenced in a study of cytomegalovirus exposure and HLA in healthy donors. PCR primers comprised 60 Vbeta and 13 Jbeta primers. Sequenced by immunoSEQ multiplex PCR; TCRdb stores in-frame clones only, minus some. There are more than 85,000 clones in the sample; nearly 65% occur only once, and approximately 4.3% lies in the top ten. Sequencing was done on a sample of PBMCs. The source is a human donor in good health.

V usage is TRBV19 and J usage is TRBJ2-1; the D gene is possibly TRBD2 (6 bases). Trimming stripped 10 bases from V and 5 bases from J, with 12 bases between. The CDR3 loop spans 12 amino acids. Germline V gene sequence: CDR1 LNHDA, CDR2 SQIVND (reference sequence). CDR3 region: CATGTPHNEQFF. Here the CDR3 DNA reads TGTGCCACAGGGACTCCGCACAATGAGCAGTTCTTC.

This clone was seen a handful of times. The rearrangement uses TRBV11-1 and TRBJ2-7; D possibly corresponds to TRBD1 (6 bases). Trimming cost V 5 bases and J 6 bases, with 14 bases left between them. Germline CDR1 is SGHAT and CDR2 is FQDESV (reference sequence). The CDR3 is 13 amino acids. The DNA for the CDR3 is TGTGCCAGCAGCCCGTGGACAGCCGGCGAGCAGTACTTC. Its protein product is CASSPWTAGEQYF.

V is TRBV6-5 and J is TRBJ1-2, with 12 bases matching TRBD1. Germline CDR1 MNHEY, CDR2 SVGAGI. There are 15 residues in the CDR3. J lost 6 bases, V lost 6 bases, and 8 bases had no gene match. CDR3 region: CASRRSGQGADGYTF. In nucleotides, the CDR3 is TGTGCCAGCAGACGGTCGGGACAGGGGGCTGATGGCTACACCTTC.